This T cell receptor beta chain came from a study of blood T cells in healthy people across ages. Together with a sample-barcoded 5' primer, a J-beta primer mix was included in a second PCR lasting roughly 6 to 12 cycles. Each CDR3 protein gets one entry after TCRdb re-called the 5' RACE reads with MiXCR. Of about 1,600,000 distinct CDR3 sequences in the sample, around 42% are singletons; the top ten hold roughly 8.2%. Whole-study results and caveats: More naive CD4+ cells and higher diversity marked long-lived donors relative to aged donors.

The V end lost 7 bases, the J end lost 4 bases, and 20 bases lay between the germline ends. The germline V gene has CDR1 MNHEY and CDR2 SVGEGT. CDR3 length: 16 amino acids. As regards this clonotype: Its antigen is unidentified.

Sequencing used blood. The receptor's source is a young woman in good health. The V and J genes are TRBV6-2 or TRBV6-3 and TRBJ1-5; D ambiguous. CDR3 sequence reads: CASTELMTSFNQPQHF. CDR3 DNA sequence: TGTGCCAGCACCGAACTTATGACGTCCTTTAATCAGCCCCAGCATTTT.